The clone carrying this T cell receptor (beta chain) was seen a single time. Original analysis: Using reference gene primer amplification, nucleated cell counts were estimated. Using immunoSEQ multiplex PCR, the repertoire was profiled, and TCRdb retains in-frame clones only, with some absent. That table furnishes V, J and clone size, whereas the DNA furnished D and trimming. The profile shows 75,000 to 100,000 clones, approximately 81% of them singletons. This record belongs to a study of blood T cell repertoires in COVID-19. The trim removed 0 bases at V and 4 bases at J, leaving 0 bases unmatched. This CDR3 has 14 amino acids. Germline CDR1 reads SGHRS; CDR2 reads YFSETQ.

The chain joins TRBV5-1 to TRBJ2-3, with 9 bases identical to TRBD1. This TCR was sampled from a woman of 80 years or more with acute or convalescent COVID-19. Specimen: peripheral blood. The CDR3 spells CASSLGQGADTQYF. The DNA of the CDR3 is TGCGCCAGCAGCTTGGGACAGGGGGCAGATACGCAGTATTTT.